These T cell receptor beta chains were read from a single sample in a study of T cell repertoires in cytomegalovirus infection. From the reads, TCRdb called clonotypes with MiXCR, one entry per CDR3 protein. The sample has fewer than 200,000 distinct CDR3 sequences; 13% to 15% are singletons. The sequencing sample was made of PBMCs. The receptor source for this set is a human donor in good health (CMV status not recorded). Some clones in this sample may be carry-over from other donors' samples. The CDR3 runs from the conserved cysteine through the conserved F or W. Fields, in order: D gene, V gene, clone size, J gene, CDR3 protein, CDR3 DNA. The D gene is left open where the match is weak. Only some rows state a clone size, as once, few, many or a class for expanded clones.

>TRBD1|TRBV11-3|few|TRBJ2-5
CASSSGQGVGQETQYF
TGTGCCAGCAGCTCAGGACAGGGCGTGGGTCAAGAGACCCAGTACTTC
>.|TRBV7-3|few|TRBJ2-1
CASSLRDSPQFF
TGTGCCAGCAGCTTAAGGGATTCTCCGCAGTTCTTC
>TRBD1|TRBV29-1|once|TRBJ1-2
CSVGEGQVYGYTF
TGCAGCGTTGGAGAGGGACAGGTATATGGCTACACCTTC
>.|TRBV7-9|few|TRBJ2-1
CALWGRGGNEQFF
TGTGCCCTATGGGGACGGGGAGGCAATGAGCAGTTCTTC
>.|TRBV12-3/TRBV12-4|many|TRBJ1-1
CASTLTWGGFMNTEAFF
TGTGCCAGCACCCTCACCTGGGGGGGGTTCATGAACACTGAAGCTTTCTTT
>.|TRBV10-3|many|TRBJ2-1
CAISESGNSYNEQFF
TGTGCCATCAGTGAGTCGGGGAACTCCTACAATGAGCAGTTCTTC
>.|TRBV7-9|few|TRBJ1-4
CASSPPPEKLFF
TGTGCCAGCAGCCCCCCACCTGAAAAACTGTTTTTT
>.|TRBV7-2|many|TRBJ2-3
CASSLGAHTDTQYF
TGTGCCAGCAGCTTAGGAGCCCACACAGATACGCAGTATTTT
>.|TRBV12-3/TRBV12-4|many|TRBJ2-7
CASSSGGFESVEQYF
TGTGCCAGCAGTTCGGGGGGCTTCGAATCCGTCGAGCAGTACTTC
>.|TRBV7-2|many|TRBJ1-3
CASSPGTSGNTIYF
TGTGCCAGCAGCCCCGGGACGTCTGGAAACACCATATATTTT
>.|TRBV7-8|many|TRBJ1-1
CASSLVRGVNTEAFF
TGTGCCAGCAGCTTAGTTCGGGGAGTTAACACTGAAGCTTTCTTT
>TRBD1|TRBV6-2/TRBV6-3|few|TRBJ2-2
CASSYKQGTGELFF
TGTGCCAGCAGTTACAAACAGGGGACCGGGGAGCTGTTTTTT
>.|TRBV5-1|.|TRBJ2-7
CASSFQDLDEQSF
TGCGCCAGCAGCTTTCAGGATCTTGACGAGCAGTCCTTC
>TRBD1|TRBV7-2|many|TRBJ1-2
CASSSQQGRSGYTF
TGTGCCAGCAGCTCACAACAGGGGCGGAGCGGCTACACCTTC
>.|TRBV12-3/TRBV12-4|many|TRBJ1-5
CASSPQGLGSNQPQHF
TGTGCCAGCAGTCCCCAGGGGCTCGGTAGCAATCAGCCCCAGCATTTT
>.|TRBV7-2|many|TRBJ1-2
CASSLYTRQGGYGYTF
TGTGCCAGCAGCCTCTACACTCGGCAGGGCGGGTATGGCTACACCTTC
>.|TRBV6-5|few|TRBJ1-5
CASGAVSNQPQHF
TGTGCCAGCGGGGCGGTAAGCAATCAGCCCCAGCATTTT
>.|TRBV14|few|TRBJ2-1
CASSHGLPGNEQFF
TGTGCCAGCAGCCACGGACTCCCGGGAAATGAGCAGTTCTTC
>.|TRBV12-3/TRBV12-4|.|TRBJ1-5
CASRTDYSNQPQHF
TGTGCCAGCAGGACAGATTATAGCAATCAGCCCCAGCATTTT
>.|TRBV15|.|TRBJ2-5
CATSPLRGVQETQYF
TGTGCCACCAGCCCCTTAAGGGGAGTGCAAGAGACCCAGTACTTC
>TRBD2|TRBV7-9|many|TRBJ2-5
CASSNKAGRQLLQETQYF
TGTGCCAGCAGCAATAAAGCGGGGCGGCAACTTCTCCAAGAGACCCAGTACTTC
>TRBD1|TRBV7-2|many|TRBJ2-7
CASSSPDREDSLTYEQYF
TGTGCCAGCAGCTCCCCGGACAGGGAGGACAGTTTGACCTACGAGCAGTACTTC
>TRBD2|TRBV7-9|few|TRBJ2-1
CASSFRSGTRRRNEQFF
TGTGCCAGCAGCTTCCGTAGCGGGACTAGGAGGCGGAATGAGCAGTTCTTC
>TRBD1|TRBV12-3/TRBV12-4|.|TRBJ2-7
CASPLTGAYEQYF
TGTGCCAGCCCTTTGACAGGGGCTTACGAGCAGTACTTC
>TRBD1|TRBV12-3/TRBV12-4|many|TRBJ1-2
CASSNRGATNYGYTF
TGTGCCAGCAGTAACAGGGGAGCAACTAACTATGGCTACACCTTC
>TRBD1|TRBV5-4|many|TRBJ2-6
CACLTGAGANVLTF
TGTGCCTGCTTGACAGGGGCTGGGGCCAACGTCCTGACTTTC
>TRBD1|TRBV28|few|TRBJ2-3
CASSSDRADTQYF
TGTGCCAGCAGCTCGGACAGGGCGGATACGCAGTATTTT
>.|TRBV15|.|TRBJ2-1
CATSRDMSSYNEQFF
TGTGCCACCAGCAGAGATATGAGCTCCTACAATGAGCAGTTCTTC
>.|TRBV29-1|many|TRBJ2-3
CSVEWNRSTQYF
TGCAGCGTTGAATGGAACCGGAGTACGCAGTATTTT
>TRBD2|TRBV19|many|TRBJ2-3
CASRITVTSGAQYF
TGTGCCAGTAGGATTACCGTGACTAGCGGGGCGCAGTATTTT
>TRBD2|TRBV27|many|TRBJ2-1
CASTLGTSPSYNEQFF
TGTGCCAGCACCCTTGGGACTAGTCCCTCCTACAATGAGCAGTTCTTC
>.|TRBV19|few|TRBJ2-1
CASRGPPNEQFF
TGTGCCAGTCGTGGCCCCCCAAATGAGCAGTTCTTC
>.|TRBV4-1|many|TRBJ1-5
CASSQDNSNQPQHF
TGCGCCAGCAGCCAAGATAATAGCAATCAGCCCCAGCATTTT
>TRBD1|TRBV7-2|many|TRBJ2-7
CASSFRDSSYEQYF
TGTGCCAGCAGCTTCCGGGACAGCAGCTACGAGCAGTACTTC
>.|TRBV14|many|TRBJ2-1
CASSQESGGPRNEQFF
TGTGCCAGCAGCCAAGAGTCTGGGGGGCCTAGGAATGAGCAGTTCTTC
>TRBD2|TRBV10-3|.|TRBJ2-1
CAISESLAGSYNEQFF
TGTGCCATCAGTGAGTCTCTAGCGGGAAGCTACAATGAGCAGTTCTTC
>.|TRBV19|.|TRBJ2-1
CASKGGGSYNEQFF
TGTGCCTCGAAGGGGGGCGGCTCCTACAATGAGCAGTTCTTC
>.|TRBV6-2/TRBV6-3|.|TRBJ1-2
CASSPEAGYGYTF
TGTGCCAGCAGTCCCGAGGCTGGCTATGGCTACACCTTC
>.|TRBV7-2|many|TRBJ1-3
CASSLVAGAGNTIYF
TGTGCCAGCAGCTTAGTGGCAGGGGCTGGAAACACCATATATTTT
>TRBD2|TRBV7-3|many|TRBJ2-1
CASSFRGSSYNEQFF
TGTGCCAGCAGCTTTCGCGGGAGCTCCTACAATGAGCAGTTCTTC
>.|TRBV5-6|many|TRBJ2-3
CASSLVAGGTDTQYF
TGTGCCAGCAGCTTGGTGGCCGGGGGAACAGATACGCAGTATTTT
>.|TRBV6-2/TRBV6-3|many|TRBJ1-2
CASSYPTVVPDNYGYTF
TGTGCCAGCAGTTACCCGACAGTAGTACCCGATAACTATGGCTACACCTTC
>.|TRBV20-1|many|TRBJ1-4
CSATRPGHGERKLFF
TGCAGTGCTACCAGACCGGGACACGGAGAGAGGAAACTGTTTTTT
>.|TRBV7-6|many|TRBJ1-4
CASSGSGRPNEKLFF
TGTGCCAGCAGCGGCAGCGGACGGCCGAATGAAAAACTGTTTTTT
>.|TRBV28|many|TRBJ2-1
CASSLNNEQFF
TGTGCCAGCAGTTTGAACAATGAGCAGTTCTTC
>.|TRBV4-1|.|TRBJ2-1
CASSQPDSFYNEQFF
TGCGCCAGCAGCCAACCCGACAGCTTTTACAATGAGCAGTTCTTC
>TRBD1|TRBV7-3|many|TRBJ2-2
CASSLGTGLTGELFF
TGTGCCAGCAGTTTAGGGACAGGGTTGACCGGGGAGCTGTTTTTT